This TCR beta chain was identified in a study of OX40 agonist ivuxolimab in advanced cancers. Study-wide context: Ivuxolimab, which targeted the costimulatory receptor OX40 (CD134), was an agonistic, fully human IgG2 monoclonal antibody. Intravenous ivuxolimab was administered to patients every 2 weeks at six dose levels: 0.01, 0.1, 0.3, 1.5, 3 and 10 mg/kg. Of the approximately 50 dose-escalation patients, hepatocellular carcinoma was present in approximately 20, melanoma in approximately 15, renal cell carcinoma in 9 and head and neck cancer in 9. In the dose-escalation cohort, roughly 80% of patients were male, and the mean age was roughly 60 years, with a range of roughly 20 to 79. Patients were allowed to have had prior anti-PD-1, anti-PD-L1 or anti-CTLA-4 therapy, and more than 35% of the dose-escalation patients had been treated with checkpoint inhibitors. Partial responses were achieved by three dose-escalation patients, of whom one had hepatocellular carcinoma and two had cutaneous melanoma. Peripheral TCRbeta sequencing was intended to test whether TCR sequence diversity was altered and clonal T-cell expansion was caused by ivuxolimab. The paper describes the monotherapy dose-escalation part (N of about 55 patients) of the phase I trial of ivuxolimab. Here is what the overall study found, with its caveats: Low levels of normalized T-cell clonal expansion were also seen in some patients who did not respond. The antigen specificity of the peripheral T cells that underwent clonal expansion was not determined. At doses of 0.1 to 3.0 mg/kg, clonal expansion of both CD4+ and CD8+ T cells in blood was seen between baseline and week 6. In the 0.1-3.0 mg/kg groups, partial responders had among the lowest normalized peripheral clonal expansion, particularly in CD8+ T cells. On average, CD8+ T cells showed more expanded clones than CD4+ T cells after ivuxolimab.

The cysteine opens and the phenylalanine closes a CDR3 of 13 amino acids. Just CDR3 DNA is preserved here, 39 bases in frame from base 1. According to the germline V gene, CDR1 reads SGHAT and CDR2 reads FQNNGV. The germline ends are 14 bases apart after V is trimmed by 6 bases and J by 6 bases. As to this clone: What antigen it recognizes has not been identified. Base quality data are lacking; no much larger clone is found one base away.

Patients with a history of autoimmune disease or receiving systemic immunosuppression were excluded from the trial. Peripheral blood for TCR sequencing was drawn from every dose cohort at baseline, at cycle 4 day 1 and at cycle 7 day 1. The samples were drawn from a first-in-human, open-label, multicenter phase I dose-escalation trial of ivuxolimab. Adults with locally advanced or metastatic head and neck squamous cell, hepatocellular, melanoma or renal cell carcinoma were enrolled in the trial. CD4+ and CD8+ T cells were sorted separately from peripheral blood before TCR sequencing. For sequencing of the TCRbeta CDR3 region, genomic DNA was extracted from the sorted cells. The immunoSEQ Assay was used to sequence the TCRbeta CDR3 regions. TCRdb limited this immuneACCESS table to in-frame rearrangements with V and J called. A share of clones is missing; checked studies link under half to unresolved V genes, and the rest is unexplained. The sample contains tens of thousands of clones, around 90% of them found a single time. Roughly 1.9% of the sample lies in the top ten.

The sample here was CD4+ or CD8+ T cells sorted from blood, taken in a trial of the OX40 agonist ivuxolimab. Rearrangement joined TRBV11-2 to TRBJ1-2, with a weak D call of TRBD1 (6 bases match). The TCR was taken from an adult with an advanced solid tumor such as melanoma, head and neck, liver or kidney cancer. The sequenced DNA: TGTGCCAGCAGACCCACTACAGGGAATGGCTACACCTTC. It encodes CASRPTTGNGYTF.